The present T cell receptor (beta chain) was sequenced within a study of blood T cell repertoires in COVID-19. On the study more broadly: The United States, Italy and Spain provided the acute and convalescent COVID-19 samples.

The CDR3 has 16 residues. V gave up 5 bases and J gave up 5 bases; unmatched junction bases: 14. CDR1 and CDR2 (germline): SGHAT, FQNNGV. Cohorts were based on clinical histories the participants reported. The study recruited exposed participants who had met a COVID-19 case within 2 weeks before entry. Under the authors' procedure: Reference gene primer amplification yielded estimated nucleated cell counts. This table comes from immunoSEQ multiplex PCR, and its TCRdb copy is limited to in-frame clones, with some not included. V and J calls and clone size come straight from that table; D and trimming were deduced from the DNA. The sample has some 300,000 clones; roughly 90% are singletons.

Sequenced material: PBMCs or T cells enriched from blood (not recorded which). The chain uses TRBV11-2 and TRBJ1-1; 7 bases are shared with TRBD1. The receptor was isolated from a woman in her 30s who had been exposed to COVID-19. The CDR3 region is CASSNSRTGGGTEAFF. CDR3 nucleotide sequence: TGTGCCAGCAGCAACTCCAGGACAGGTGGTGGGACTGAAGCTTTCTTT.